A selection of T cell receptor beta chains follows, all from one sample in a study of beta chain features in type 1 diabetes. Assay: immunoSEQ multiplex PCR; the TCRdb copy retains only in-frame clones and omits some. The sample shows fewer than 20,000 clones, 55% to 75% of them seen only once. Sequencing used Tregs from blood. The receptors here all came from a man aged 25 to 40 with type 1 diabetes. Each CDR3 is given with its conserved first and last residue. The D gene is left open where the match is weak. The size entry is marked missing in some rows and otherwise reads once, few, many or a size class.

j_call clone_size d_call v_call cdr3_aa cdr3_nt
TRBJ1-2 . . TRBV6-6 CASSADTPPGYTF TGTGCCAGCAGCGCGGACACCCCTCCCGGCTACACCTTC
TRBJ1-5 . . TRBV2 CASRGTGPNQPQHF TGTGCCAGCAGAGGAACAGGCCCCAATCAGCCCCAGCATTTT
TRBJ2-7 once TRBD2 TRBV23-1 CASSQIEPGLAGGCSYEQYF TGCGCCAGCAGCCAAATCGAACCGGGACTAGCGGGAGGGTGCTCCTACGAGCAGTACTTC
TRBJ1-1 few TRBD1 TRBV11-3 CASSGDRGRGNTEAFF TGTGCCAGCAGCGGGGACAGGGGCCGCGGGAACACTGAAGCTTTCTTT
TRBJ2-7 . TRBD1 TRBV5-1 CASRRDSGSYEQYF TGCGCCAGCAGACGGGACAGCGGCTCCTACGAGCAGTACTTC
TRBJ2-7 . TRBD1 TRBV10-3 CAITRGQPSYEQYF TGTGCCATCACCCGGGGACAGCCCTCCTACGAGCAGTACTTC
TRBJ1-1 . . TRBV11-2 CASSLDGATEAFF TGTGCCAGCAGCTTAGACGGTGCCACTGAAGCTTTCTTT
TRBJ2-2 few TRBD2 TRBV4-2 CASMTSGGAWGGELFF TGTGCCAGCATGACTAGCGGGGGGGCCTGGGGCGGGGAGCTGTTTTTT
TRBJ1-6 . . TRBV5-4 CASSPEGRGNSPLHF TGTGCCAGCAGCCCCGAGGGGAGGGGAAATTCACCCCTCCACTTT
TRBJ2-3 . TRBD2 TRBV18 CASSPTTSGSPDTQYF TGTGCCAGCTCACCTACAACTAGCGGGAGCCCAGATACGCAGTATTTT
TRBJ1-5 . TRBD1 TRBV18 CASSPGRGNQPQHF TGTGCCAGCTCACCGGGCAGGGGGAATCAGCCCCAGCATTTT
TRBJ1-5 . . TRBV4-1 CASSTRGDQPQHF TGCGCCAGCAGCACGCGGGGGGATCAGCCCCAGCATTTT
TRBJ2-5 . TRBD2 TRBV11-2 CASGVAGGIQETQYF TGTGCCAGCGGGGTGGCGGGAGGGATCCAAGAGACCCAGTACTTC
TRBJ1-3 . . TRBV18 CASSLGQLTSGNTIYF TGTGCCAGCTCACTAGGACAGTTAACCTCTGGAAACACCATATATTTT
TRBJ2-3 . . TRBV11-3 CASTGRGTDTQYF TGTGCCAGCACCGGACGGGGAACAGATACGCAGTATTTT
TRBJ2-1 . TRBD2 TRBV6-6 CASSSTLAGGEDEQFF TGTGCCAGCAGTTCAACACTAGCGGGAGGGGAAGATGAGCAGTTCTTC
TRBJ1-1 . . TRBV4-2 CASSLQKVNTEAFF TGTGCCAGCAGCCTACAGAAAGTGAACACTGAAGCTTTCTTT
TRBJ2-7 . TRBD1 TRBV29-1 CSVATGQGHEQYF TGCAGCGTTGCAACGGGACAGGGCCACGAGCAGTACTTC
TRBJ2-2 . . TRBV19 CASSRRVGQGGTGELFF TGTGCCAGTAGCCGCCGCGTCGGGCAGGGGGGCACCGGGGAGCTGTTTTTT
TRBJ1-5 . . TRBV27 CASSLQGFEQPQHF TGTGCCAGCAGTTTACAGGGGTTCGAGCAGCCCCAGCATTTT
TRBJ2-5 . . TRBV7-9 CASSLGGSETQYF TGTGCCAGCAGCTTAGGAGGGTCAGAGACCCAGTACTTC
TRBJ1-2 few TRBD1 TRBV18 CASSPTETGTGGYTF TGTGCCAGCTCACCCACGGAGACAGGGACAGGGGGCTACACCTTC
TRBJ2-2 . TRBD1 TRBV14 CASSPFQGAHGELFF TGTGCCAGCAGCCCCTTCCAGGGGGCGCACGGGGAGCTGTTTTTT
TRBJ2-3 . . TRBV6-1 CASSVQKSSTDTQYF TGTGCCAGCAGTGTACAGAAATCTAGCACAGATACGCAGTATTTT
TRBJ1-2 few TRBD1 TRBV23-1 CASSLGQGLHYGYTF TGCGCCAGCAGTCTTGGACAGGGTCTTCACTATGGCTACACCTTC
TRBJ2-5 once TRBD2 TRBV5-1 CASSPTKGLKKETQYF TGCGCCAGCAGCCCTACGAAGGGACTAAAGAAAGAGACCCAGTACTTC
TRBJ2-1 . . TRBV11-2 CASSPTEINNEQFF TGTGCCAGCAGCCCCACGGAGATCAACAATGAGCAGTTCTTC
TRBJ2-5 . TRBD1 TRBV29-1 CSVSGTGRQETQYF TGCAGCGTTTCCGGGACAGGCCGCCAAGAGACCCAGTACTTC
TRBJ2-7 once . TRBV2 CASRGQGGSYEQYF TGTGCCAGCAGAGGGCAGGGGGGATCCTACGAGCAGTACTTC
TRBJ2-7 . . TRBV2 CASSDRGFDEQYF TGTGCCAGCAGTGATAGGGGTTTCGACGAGCAGTACTTC
TRBJ2-5 . TRBD2 TRBV5-1 CASSFGGGGLGETQYF TGCGCCAGCAGCTTTGGAGGTGGGGGACTAGGAGAGACCCAGTACTTC
TRBJ1-6 . . TRBV2 CASRYRVKDSPLHF TGTGCCAGCAGGTACAGGGTCAAGGATTCACCCCTCCACTTT
TRBJ2-1 . TRBD2 TRBV18 CASSPGGSSYNEQFF TGTGCCAGCTCACCCGGGGGGAGCTCCTACAATGAGCAGTTCTTC
TRBJ1-5 once . TRBV7-2 CASSPRGQPQHF TGTGCCAGCAGCCCCCGGGGTCAGCCCCAGCATTTT
TRBJ1-4 . TRBD1 TRBV6-1 CASSERDRINEKLFF TGTGCCAGCAGTGAGCGGGACAGGATTAATGAAAAACTGTTTTTT
TRBJ2-7 . TRBD1 TRBV9 CASSLRPGQQSYEQYF TGTGCCAGCAGCCTCCGTCCGGGACAGCAATCCTACGAGCAGTACTTC
TRBJ2-2 . TRBD2 TRBV5-1 CASSLDSGSIGELFF TGCGCCAGCAGCTTGGATAGCGGGAGTATCGGGGAGCTGTTTTTT
TRBJ1-2 few . TRBV27 CASSLLPRPGGYTF TGTGCCAGCAGTTTACTCCCACGGCCGGGAGGCTACACCTTC
TRBJ2-2 . . TRBV7-2 CASSLRQANAGELFF TGTGCCAGCAGCCTTAGACAGGCGAATGCCGGGGAGCTGTTTTTT
TRBJ2-3 few TRBD2 TRBV6-5 CAIPSGRDTDTQYF TGTGCCATCCCGAGCGGGAGAGACACAGATACGCAGTATTTT
TRBJ2-5 . . TRBV2 CASSEGVKETQYF TGTGCCAGCAGTGAAGGCGTCAAAGAGACCCAGTACTTC
TRBJ2-1 . TRBD2 TRBV7-9 CASSSSGGGHNNEQFF TGTGCCAGCAGCTCTAGTGGGGGAGGGCACAACAATGAGCAGTTCTTC
TRBJ2-6 . TRBD1 TRBV6-1 CATTTGGSGANVLTF TGTGCCACCACCACAGGGGGCTCTGGGGCCAACGTCCTGACTTTC
TRBJ2-7 few TRBD1 TRBV30 CAWSVRDSSYEQYF TGTGCCTGGAGTGTACGGGACAGCTCCTACGAGCAGTACTTC
TRBJ2-7 . TRBD1 TRBV11-2 CASSSGQGGYEQYF TGTGCCAGCAGCTCTGGACAGGGGGGCTACGAGCAGTACTTC
TRBJ1-6 . . TRBV30 CAWIQGPNSPLHF TGTGCCTGGATTCAGGGGCCTAATTCACCCCTCCACTTT
TRBJ1-3 . . TRBV2 CASTEREGNTIYF TGTGCCAGCACCGAGCGGGAAGGAAACACCATATATTTT
TRBJ2-7 . TRBD1 TRBV30 CAWSVRERGTGLYEQYF TGTGCCTGGAGTGTACGGGAAAGGGGGACAGGGCTCTACGAGCAGTACTTC
TRBJ2-5 large TRBD1 TRBV6-6 CASSYPRTGSAAQYF TGTGCCAGCAGTTACCCGCGGACAGGGTCCGCGGCCCAGTACTTC
TRBJ1-2 . TRBD1 TRBV2 CASSARTGQGAGGYTF TGTGCCAGCAGTGCCCGAACGGGACAGGGGGCCGGAGGCTACACCTTC
TRBJ2-2 . . TRBV5-4 CASSSRSSGSTGELFF TGTGCCAGCAGCTCAAGATCCTCTGGGAGCACCGGGGAGCTGTTTTTT